These T cell receptor beta chains were read from a single sample in a study of T cells after posttransplantation cyclophosphamide. Here immunoSEQ multiplex PCR was the method, and the copy in TCRdb shows in-frame clones only, minus some. Altogether tens of thousands of clones are present, roughly 78% being singletons, with the ten largest covering 7.5% to 9.5%. Specimen: CD4+ T cells sorted from blood, collected 1903 days after a stem cell transplant with posttransplant cyclophosphamide. These TCRs come from a female patient aged 40-50 years who received an allogeneic stem cell transplant from a related donor, was CMV-positive, and had no GVHD. The T cells may come from the graft donor. Each CDR3 is given with its conserved first and last residue. The order of the fields is J gene, clone size, V gene, CDR3 protein. Expanded clones are given a class, and other clones once, few, many or no size at all.

j_call: TRBJ1-6
clone_size: -
v_call: TRBV5-5
cdr3_aa: CASSLRGYNSPLHF

j_call: TRBJ2-1
clone_size: -
v_call: TRBV7-2
cdr3_aa: CASSWLASGGNEQFF

j_call: TRBJ2-7
clone_size: -
v_call: TRBV5-1
cdr3_aa: CASGQDTNSYEQYF

j_call: TRBJ1-1
clone_size: -
v_call: TRBV28
cdr3_aa: CASSSDRVGEKTEAFF

j_call: TRBJ1-2
clone_size: few
v_call: TRBV5-1
cdr3_aa: CASSLQQGFGYTF

j_call: TRBJ2-7
clone_size: -
v_call: TRBV10-3
cdr3_aa: CAISDPGAGSGYEQYF

j_call: TRBJ2-7
clone_size: few
v_call: TRBV5-5
cdr3_aa: CASSRSGGDEQYF

j_call: TRBJ1-1
clone_size: -
v_call: TRBV11-1
cdr3_aa: CASSITSGQGIEAFF

j_call: TRBJ2-1
clone_size: -
v_call: TRBV6-5
cdr3_aa: CASSYRPGQDGGEQFF

j_call: TRBJ1-1
clone_size: few
v_call: TRBV4-1
cdr3_aa: CASSRGTGAFF

j_call: TRBJ2-7
clone_size: -
v_call: TRBV7-2
cdr3_aa: CASSLDREGHEQYF

j_call: TRBJ1-2
clone_size: -
v_call: TRBV19
cdr3_aa: CASRNSAGGYYGYTF

j_call: TRBJ2-3
clone_size: -
v_call: TRBV5-4
cdr3_aa: CASSVSSRGAGTDTQYF

j_call: TRBJ2-5
clone_size: -
v_call: TRBV5-5
cdr3_aa: CASSPPGGAKETQYF